This T cell receptor (beta chain) was sequenced in a study of control samples from healthy donors and cancer patients. The CDR3 consists of 13 residues. Germline V CDR1 and CDR2: MNHEY, SMNVEV (reference sequence). After removal of 6 bases from V and 4 bases from J, the junction contained 4 bases not matched to a gene. Method: immunoSEQ multiplex PCR; TCRdb's copy keeps in-frame clones and lacks some. The data hold 70,000 or so clones, with approximately 84% observed a single time. The V call is TRBV27, the J call TRBJ1-1; 8 nucleotides agree with TRBD1. The sample comprised PBMCs. The clonotype was recovered from a woman aged 50 to 60 with lung cancer. DNA of the CDR3: TGTGCCAGCAGAACAGGGGGAGGCACTGAAGCTTTCTTT. It translates to CASRTGGGTEAFF.